This T cell receptor (beta chain) is drawn from a study of CD8 T cells in Susac syndrome. Random-hexamer reverse transcription was applied to roughly 0.5 to 1 ug RNA. TCRdb passed the immunoSEQ multiplex PCR reads through MiXCR, listing each CDR3 protein once. The sample carries over 150,000 distinct CDR3 sequences, 95% to 97% recorded once. The germline CDR1 and CDR2 sequences are SGDLS and YYNGEE. V was shortened by 3 bases and J by 1 base, with 9 bases between the two germline ends. The CDR3 has 14 residues. The TCR sequence derives from a human donor with Susac syndrome. Sequenced sample: CD4+ T cells from PBMCs. The J gene is TRBJ2-3, the V gene TRBV9, with D possibly being TRBD2 (6 bases). The CDR3 protein is CASSAGLGTDTQYF. The CDR3 nucleotides read TGTGCCAGCAGCGCGGGACTCGGCACAGATACGCAGTATTTT.